The next 12 T cell receptor beta chains were all read from a single sample in a study of cytomegalovirus exposure and HLA in healthy donors. PCR used 60 Vbeta primers and 13 Jbeta primers. Libraries were prepared by immunoSEQ multiplex PCR; TCRdb keeps only in-frame clonotypes and omits some of them. Of roughly 260,000 clones in the sample, roughly 81% were seen once. Sequenced material: PBMCs. These receptors all come from a woman in her thirties or forties in good health and CMV-seropositive.

This sequence joins TRBV4-3 and TRBJ2-3; unclear D gene. V was shortened by 4 bases and J by 2 bases, with 13 bases between the two germline ends. Germline-derived CDR1 and CDR2 are LGHNA and YSLEER. The CDR3 length is 15 residues. The CDR3 spells CASSLGGGYTDTQYF. Written as DNA, the CDR3 is TGCGCCAGCAGCCTGGGTGGCGGCTACACAGATACGCAGTATTTT.

J is TRBJ2-1 and V is TRBV5-1; tentative D call: TRBD2 (5 bases). This CDR3 is 15 amino acids long. V was clipped by 2 bases and J by 0 bases, with 9 bases between them. Germline assignment: CDR1 SGHRS and CDR2 YFSETQ. The CDR3 sequence is CASSFRGSSYNEQFF. DNA of the CDR3: TGCGCCAGCAGCTTTCGGGGAAGCTCCTACAATGAGCAGTTCTTC.

V is TRBV11-2 and J is TRBJ2-1; 10 positions agree with TRBD2. The CDR3 is made up of 16 amino acids. Trimming removed 5 bases from V and 4 bases from J; junction bases left unmatched: 8. From germline, CDR1 is SGHAT and CDR2 FQNNGV. The CDR3 DNA reads as TGTGCCAGCAGCCGACCCGTAGCGGGAGGTTACAATGAGCAGTTCTTC. Encoded protein: CASSRPVAGGYNEQFF.

This clone was detected a few times. J is TRBJ2-3 and V is TRBV5-6; 8 nucleotides agree with TRBD1. Trimming at V came to 1 base and at J to 3 bases, leaving 10 bases not matched to a gene. Per the germline V gene, CDR1 is SGHDT and CDR2 is YYEEEE. This CDR3 region has 17 residues. The chain's CDR3 is CASSLTGQGGWTDTQYF. The CDR3 DNA reads TGTGCCAGCAGCTTGACAGGACAGGGAGGATGGACAGATACGCAGTATTTT. Full variable domain (missing parts from reference TRBV5-6 and TRBJ2-3): DAGVTQSPTHLIKTRGQQVTLRCSPKSGHDTVSWYQQALGQGPQFIFQYYEEEERQRGNFPDRFSGHQFPNYSSELNVNALLLGDSALYLCASSLTGQGGWTDTQYFGPGTRLTVL.

The chain joins TRBV28 to TRBJ2-7, with a tentative D call TRBD2 (6 bases). CDR3 length: 15 residues. Trimming cost V 2 bases and J 0 bases, with 11 bases left between them. Germline CDR1 MDHEN, CDR2 SYDVKM. The CDR3 spells CASSLGGGFSYEQYF. In nucleotides, the CDR3 is TGTGCCAGCAGTTTAGGAGGAGGGTTCTCCTACGAGCAGTACTTC. The full variable domain, with the rest looked up from reference TRBV28 and TRBJ2-7, is DVKVTQSSRYLVKRTGEKVFLECVQDMDHENMFWYRQDPGLGLRLIYFSYDVKMKEKGDIPEGYSVSREKKERFSLILESASTNQTSMYLCASSLGGGFSYEQYFGPGTRLTVT.

The chain employs TRBV19 and TRBJ2-7; 9 nucleotides agree with TRBD1. The length of the CDR3 is 16 residues. V shed 4 bases, J shed 3 bases, and the junction held 10 bases outside the gene matches. Germline CDR1 is LNHDA and CDR2 is SQIVND (reference sequence). The CDR3 sequence: CASSKAARDRVYEQYF. CDR3 in DNA: TGTGCCAGTAGTAAGGCCGCCCGGGACAGGGTCTACGAGCAGTACTTC.

The chain uses TRBV7-8 and TRBJ2-7; TRBD2 matches at 8 bases. This CDR3 has 16 residues. After removal of 4 bases from V and 4 bases from J, the junction contained 12 bases not matched to a gene. Germline CDR1 reads SGHVS; CDR2 reads FQNEAQ. The CDR3 reads CASSSIAGKGSYEQYF. DNA for the CDR3: TGTGCCAGCAGCTCCATAGCGGGAAAAGGAAGTTACGAGCAGTACTTC.

This chain joins TRBV10-3 and TRBJ2-7, with 7 bases identical to TRBD1. The ends lost 2 bases at V and 5 bases at J; junction bases unmatched: 9. CDR1 and CDR2 from the germline V gene are ENHRY and SYGVKD. The CDR3 runs 15 residues. The CDR3, as DNA: TGTGCCATCAGTGAGCCCTTGGCAGGGGGTCACGAGCAGTACTTC. This sequence encodes CAISEPLAGGHEQYF.

The chain combines TRBV25-1 with TRBJ1-4, with TRBD1 identical over 11 bases. Per the germline V gene, CDR1 is MGHDK and CDR2 is SYGVNS. The CDR3 sequence is 14 residues long. V shed 2 bases, J shed 10 bases, and the junction held 3 bases outside the gene matches. The CDR3 loop is CASSELGQGAKLFF. In DNA form, the CDR3 reads TGTGCCAGCAGTGAACTAGGACAGGGGGCAAAACTGTTTTTT.

The V call is TRBV15, the J call TRBJ2-7, with 7 bases that match TRBD2. In germline, CDR1 is LNHNV, CDR2 YYDKDF (reference sequence). J was trimmed by 3 bases and V by 1 base; bases with no gene match: 6. This CDR3 contains 15 residues. CDR3 bases: TGTGCCACCAGCAGAGGTCTCGGGGGGAACTACGAGCAGTACTTC. This translates into CATSRGLGGNYEQYF.

The chain is built from TRBV28 and TRBJ1-2, with 7 bases that match TRBD1. V lost 6 bases, J lost 4 bases, and 11 bases stayed unmatched. The CDR3 is 15 residues long. CDR1 and CDR2 (germline): MDHEN, SYDVKM. Here the CDR3 reads CASRGEGQDLYGYTF. The CDR3 region has the DNA TGTGCCAGCAGGGGGGAAGGACAGGATCTCTATGGCTACACCTTC.

The V call is TRBV27, the J call TRBJ2-3; possible D gene TRBD2, 6 bases. Trimming removed 3 bases from V and 4 bases from J, with 14 bases in between. This CDR3 contains 15 residues. The germline V gene has CDR1 MNHEY and CDR2 SMNVEV (reference sequence). The CDR3 is CASSFRGREADTQYF. CDR3 in DNA: TGTGCCAGCAGTTTTAGGGGAAGGGAGGCAGATACGCAGTATTTT.